This is a list of T cell receptor beta chains from one sample in a study of CD8 T cells in Susac syndrome. In TCRdb, the immunoSEQ multiplex PCR reads were re-called with MiXCR into one record per CDR3 protein. This table has more than 65,000 distinct CDR3 sequences, about 94% appearing once. Sample: CD8+ T cells from PBMCs. All receptors come from a human donor with multiple sclerosis. CDR3s include the opening cysteine and the closing phenylalanine or tryptophan. Each record gives: J gene, D gene, clone size, V gene, CDR3 protein, CDR3 DNA. D genes are given only for firm matches. Size values are once, few and many counts, or a class for expanded clones, and some rows have none.

TRBJ2-1,TRBD1,.,TRBV29-1,CSVDDRGSHNEQFF,TGCAGCGTTGATGACAGGGGATCCCACAATGAGCAGTTCTTC
TRBJ2-6,.,.,TRBV28,CASRPEYSGANVLTF,TGTGCCAGCAGACCCGAGTATTCTGGGGCCAACGTCCTGACTTTC
TRBJ2-7,.,.,TRBV28,CASSFEGEAYEQYF,TGTGCCAGCAGTTTTGAGGGGGAAGCCTACGAGCAGTACTTC
TRBJ2-3,.,.,TRBV4-3,CASSQDTDYTDTQYF,TGCGCCAGCAGCCAAGACACTGATTACACAGATACGCAGTATTTT
TRBJ2-7,TRBD2,once,TRBV20-1,CSARGTAGGSQSESYEQYF,TGCAGTGCTAGGGGAACAGCGGGGGGCTCACAATCGGAATCCTACGAGCAGTACTTC
TRBJ2-2,TRBD1,.,TRBV27,CASSYDRVGTGELFF,TGTGCCAGCAGTTATGACAGGGTGGGGACCGGGGAGCTGTTTTTT
TRBJ2-5,TRBD2,.,TRBV7-3,CASSHPTSGRVETQYF,TGTGCCAGCAGCCACCCGACTAGCGGGAGAGTAGAGACCCAGTACTTC
TRBJ2-5,.,.,TRBV15,CATSSRAQETQYF,TGTGCCACCAGCAGCCGGGCCCAAGAGACCCAGTACTTC
TRBJ2-1,TRBD1,.,TRBV5-1,CASSAWTGGGNEQFF,TGCGCCAGCAGTGCGTGGACAGGGGGTGGCAATGAGCAGTTCTTC
TRBJ2-5,.,.,TRBV28,CASSLDSMFGTQYF,TGTGCCAGCAGTTTGGACAGTATGTTCGGGACCCAGTACTTC
TRBJ2-2,.,.,TRBV20-1,CSARRGAHDTGELFF,TGCAGTGCTCGACGGGGGGCCCACGACACCGGGGAGCTGTTTTTT
TRBJ2-2,TRBD2,few,TRBV7-8,CASSLEGLAGPQTGELFF,TGTGCCAGCAGCTTAGAAGGGTTAGCGGGGCCTCAAACCGGGGAGCTGTTTTTT
TRBJ2-3,TRBD2,.,TRBV27,CASSLEEREGSYTQYF,TGTGCCAGCAGTTTAGAGGAGCGGGAGGGCTCCTATACGCAGTATTTT
TRBJ2-3,TRBD1,few,TRBV7-3,CASSAQGSDTQYF,TGTGCCAGCAGCGCACAGGGGTCTGATACGCAGTATTTT
TRBJ1-1,TRBD1,.,TRBV5-4,CASSLLIQGATEAFF,TGTGCCAGCAGCCTCCTAATACAGGGGGCCACTGAAGCTTTCTTT
TRBJ1-1,TRBD1,.,TRBV29-1,CSVASSGTDIEAFF,TGCAGCGTCGCCTCTTCCGGGACAGATATCGAAGCTTTCTTT
TRBJ2-2,.,.,TRBV2,CASSELDNTGELFF,TGTGCCAGCAGTGAATTGGATAACACCGGGGAGCTGTTTTTT
TRBJ1-2,.,.,TRBV6-2/TRBV6-3,CASSYRDVRYGYTF,TGTGCCAGCAGTTACCGGGACGTACGCTATGGCTACACCTTC
TRBJ1-6,TRBD1,.,TRBV27,CASRGDQGAWDSPLHF,TGTGCCAGCAGGGGGGATCAGGGGGCGTGGGATTCACCCCTCCACTTT
TRBJ2-7,.,.,TRBV28,CASSLSGAYEQYF,TGTGCCAGCAGTTTATCAGGGGCCTACGAGCAGTACTTC
TRBJ2-5,.,.,TRBV20-1,CSARGVQTEETQYF,TGCAGTGCTAGGGGGGTTCAGACTGAGGAGACCCAGTACTTC
TRBJ2-1,.,.,TRBV7-3,CASTTLLFF,TGTGCCAGCACCACCCTTCTGTTCTTC
TRBJ2-1,.,.,TRBV29-1,CSVEVAAIGEQFF,TGCAGCGTTGAGGTGGCGGCGATAGGCGAGCAGTTCTTC
TRBJ2-2,TRBD2,.,TRBV27,CASSLWSSGGPNTGELFF,TGTGCCAGCAGTTTATGGTCTAGCGGGGGGCCCAACACCGGGGAGCTGTTTTTT
TRBJ2-1,.,.,TRBV24-1,CATSVNVGAEYNEQFF,TGTGCCACCAGCGTCAACGTCGGAGCGGAATACAATGAGCAGTTCTTC
TRBJ2-7,.,.,TRBV4-1,CASSQLTANEQYF,TGCGCCAGCAGCCAATTGACAGCGAATGAGCAGTACTTC
TRBJ2-1,TRBD1,.,TRBV27,CASSWTGSEQFF,TGTGCCAGCAGTTGGACAGGGAGTGAGCAGTTCTTC
TRBJ2-2,.,.,TRBV19,CASSMSGELFF,TGTGCCAGTAGTATGTCCGGGGAGCTGTTTTTT
TRBJ2-5,.,.,TRBV6-5,CASSYSAQSPRETQYF,TGTGCCAGCAGTTACTCCGCGCAGTCCCCAAGGGAGACCCAGTACTTC
TRBJ2-1,.,.,TRBV28,CASSYDSNPNNEQFF,TGTGCCAGCAGTTACGACAGCAATCCCAACAATGAGCAGTTCTTC
TRBJ2-1,TRBD2,.,TRBV9,CASSVGLAGYEQFF,TGTGCCAGCAGCGTAGGACTAGCGGGCTATGAGCAGTTCTTC
TRBJ2-5,TRBD2,.,TRBV24-1,CATSDWASGRGETQYF,TGTGCCACCAGTGATTGGGCTAGCGGGAGAGGCGAGACCCAGTACTTC
TRBJ2-7,TRBD1,once,TRBV7-9,CASSLPGTGPIEQYF,TGTGCCAGCAGCTTACCTGGGACAGGGCCCATCGAGCAGTACTTC
TRBJ2-1,.,.,TRBV27,CASSSRNSYNEQFF,TGTGCCAGCTCTTCCCGAAACTCCTACAATGAGCAGTTCTTC
TRBJ2-5,TRBD1,.,TRBV13,CASSLGTDQETQYF,TGTGCCAGCAGCTTGGGGACAGACCAAGAGACCCAGTACTTC
TRBJ2-1,TRBD2,.,TRBV19,CASSIDGGRFNEQFF,TGTGCCAGTAGTATTGATGGCGGGAGGTTTAATGAGCAGTTCTTC
TRBJ2-1,.,.,TRBV7-3,CASSEIAYNEQFF,TGTGCCAGCAGCGAAATCGCCTACAATGAGCAGTTCTTC
TRBJ1-4,.,.,TRBV7-9,CASRPGTNEKLFF,TGTGCCAGCAGACCGGGAACTAATGAAAAACTGTTTTTT
TRBJ2-3,TRBD2,once,TRBV4-1,CASSVTALAGTDTQYF,TGCGCCAGCAGCGTGACAGCACTAGCGGGAACAGATACGCAGTATTTT
TRBJ2-1,.,.,TRBV29-1,CSVDSAAYHNEQFF,TGCAGCGTTGATTCTGCAGCGTACCACAATGAGCAGTTCTTC
TRBJ2-7,.,.,TRBV4-1,CASSPDPAGPVEQYF,TGCGCCAGCAGCCCTGACCCCGCGGGACCAGTCGAGCAGTACTTC
TRBJ2-7,TRBD1,once,TRBV4-3,CASSPWTGSYEQYF,TGCGCCAGCAGTCCCTGGACAGGCAGCTACGAGCAGTACTTC
TRBJ2-7,.,.,TRBV30,CAWGPNEQYF,TGTGCCTGGGGTCCCAACGAGCAGTACTTC
TRBJ2-5,.,.,TRBV12-3/TRBV12-4,CASSPLPGETQYF,TGTGCCAGCAGTCCCCTCCCAGGGGAGACCCAGTACTTC
TRBJ2-7,.,.,TRBV13,CASSLNTPYEQYF,TGTGCCAGCAGCCTAAACACACCCTACGAGCAGTACTTC
TRBJ2-7,TRBD2,.,TRBV29-1,CSVEASGAYEQYF,TGCAGCGTTGAGGCTAGCGGGGCCTACGAGCAGTACTTC
TRBJ1-2,.,.,TRBV27,CASSTTANYGYTF,TGTGCCAGCAGTACGACAGCTAACTATGGCTACACCTTC
TRBJ2-1,TRBD2,.,TRBV5-4,CASSLGLGGTNDAF,TGTGCCAGCAGCTTGGGTTTGGGGGGGACTAATGATGCCTTC
TRBJ1-2,.,.,TRBV3-1,CASSQVSEGNYGYTF,TGTGCCAGCAGCCAAGTTTCGGAGGGGAACTATGGCTACACCTTC
TRBJ2-7,TRBD1,.,TRBV5-1,CASSSSTGPDEQYF,TGCGCCAGCAGCTCCTCGACAGGGCCTGACGAGCAGTACTTC